Each of the 19 T cell receptor beta chains below was sequenced from the same sample in a study of T cells in tumors after PD-1 blockade. Here immunoSEQ multiplex PCR was the method, and the copy in TCRdb shows in-frame clones only, minus some. This sample has around 60,000 clones, with around four fifths found just once. Sequencing was performed on PBMCs, taken before anti-PD-1 treatment. These receptors came from a human donor with basal cell carcinoma.

The gene calls are TRBV5-6 and TRBJ1-5; D perhaps matches TRBD1 (5 bases). Looked up from germline, CDR1 is SGHDT and CDR2 is YYEEEE. The V end was cut by 4 bases, the J end by 4 bases, with 21 bases between. This CDR3 comprises 17 residues. The DNA for the CDR3 is TGTGCCAGCAGCCTAGGACATTTTGGGTCTCGGAATCAGCCCCAGCATTTT. This sequence encodes CASSLGHFGSRNQPQHF.

The CDR3 region has the DNA TGTGCCACCCGGGAGGGAAATCAGCCCCAGCATTTT. This translates into CATREGNQPQHF. The rearrangement links TRBV12-3 or TRBV12-4 to TRBJ1-5; D gene unclear. Trimming removed 10 bases from V and 4 bases from J, with 11 bases in between. The CDR3 consists of 12 residues.

This chain connects TRBV3-1 (or the pseudogene TRBV3-2) to TRBJ1-2, with TRBD1 as a possible D gene (5 bases). From germline, CDR1 is LGHDT and CDR2 YNNKEL (reference sequence). The V gene lost 1 base and the J gene lost 8 bases, with 14 bases spanning the gap. The CDR3 is 14 residues long. The CDR3 here is CASSQGPGRSGYTF. Here the CDR3 DNA reads TGTGCCAGCAGCCAAGGCCCAGGGAGATCGGGCTACACCTTC.

V gene TRBV7-9 combines with J gene TRBJ1-1; D gene unclear. Germline V gene data show CDR1 as SEHNR and CDR2 as FQNEAQ (reference sequence). This CDR3 contains 15 residues. The V end was cut by 5 bases, the J end by 4 bases, with 17 bases between. In DNA, the CDR3 is TGTGCCAGCAGCCGTGATCGACCTCCGGGCACTGAAGCTTTCTTT. This translates into CASSRDRPPGTEAFF.

This clone was detected only once. In DNA, the CDR3 is TGTGCCACCAGCCGGGCCAGCTCCTACAATGAGCAGTTCTTC. Amino acids: CATSRASSYNEQFF. The V gene is TRBV15, the J gene TRBJ2-1; D unclear. Trimming removed 5 bases at V and 0 bases at J, with 8 bases between. This CDR3 spans 14 amino acids. Germline V gene data show CDR1 as LNHNV and CDR2 as YYDKDF (reference sequence).

The rearrangement uses TRBV7-2 and TRBJ2-7; D may be TRBD1 (6 bases). The CDR3 is made up of 13 amino acids. The V gene lost 0 bases and the J gene lost 5 bases, with 8 bases spanning the gap. The germline gives CDR1 SGHTA, CDR2 FQGNSA. The CDR3 reads CASSLARGDEQYF. The CDR3 coding sequence is TGTGCCAGCAGCTTAGCCAGGGGAGACGAGCAGTACTTC.

V gene TRBV10-3 combines with J gene TRBJ2-7; 8 nucleotides agree with TRBD1. After removal of 7 bases from V and 6 bases from J, the junction contained 11 bases not matched to a gene. The germline CDR1 and CDR2 sequences are ENHRY and SYGVKD. The length of the CDR3 is 14 residues. The CDR3 nucleotides read TGTGCCATCACGGGGGACAGGTCGTCTGGCGAGCAGTACTTC. Encoded protein: CAITGDRSSGEQYF.

The chain carries TRBV19 and TRBJ1-4, with TRBD1 matching over 7 bases. CDR1 is LNHDA and CDR2 is SQIVND in the germline V gene (reference sequence). The CDR3 runs to 16 residues. The V and J ends lost 4 bases and 2 bases, in that order; junction bases with no gene match: 7. CDR3 protein: CASSNNRGSTNEKLFF. The CDR3 nucleotides are TGTGCCAGTAGTAATAACAGGGGTTCTACTAATGAAAAACTGTTTTTT.

The J gene is TRBJ1-3, the V gene TRBV30; 8 positions match TRBD1. Germline CDR1 is GTSNPN and CDR2 is SVGIG (reference sequence). After removal of 5 bases from V and 4 bases from J, the junction contained 4 bases not matched to a gene. The CDR3 is 13 amino acids. In DNA form, the CDR3 reads TGTGCCTGGGCAGGGGGCGGCGGAAACACCATATATTTT. This gives the protein CAWAGGGGNTIYF.

As concerns this clone: A junction end diverges from the germline sequence, so it may reflect a read error. The chain employs TRBV11-3 and TRBJ2-3; 13 bases are a match to TRBD2. The germline V gene has CDR1 SGHNT and CDR2 YENEEA. CDR3 size: 18 residues. CDR3 sequence: CASRLGRTSGGRTDTQYF. The DNA for the CDR3 is TGTGCCAGCAGATTAGGTCGGACTAGCGGGGGACGCACAGATACGCAGTATTTT.

The CDR3 sequence is CASSLTSGGSTDTQYF. Written as DNA, the CDR3 is TGTGCCAGCAGCCTGACTAGCGGGGGGAGCACAGATACGCAGTATTTT. This sequence joins TRBV5-5 and TRBJ2-3, with 13 bases identical to TRBD2. CDR1 and CDR2 (germline): SGHKS, YYEKEE (reference sequence). The J segment lost 0 bases and the V segment lost 4 bases, leaving 2 bases of the junction unmatched. The length of the CDR3 is 16 residues.

The chain joins TRBV3-1 (or the pseudogene TRBV3-2) to TRBJ2-6, with a possible D match to TRBD1 (7 bases). Germline V gene lookup returns CDR1 LGHDT and CDR2 YNNKEL (reference sequence). The CDR3 totals 18 residues. V lost 5 bases to trimming and J lost 0 bases, with 17 bases between them. This CDR3 reads CASSFPAGGSSGANVLTF. In DNA form, the CDR3 reads TGTGCCAGCAGCTTCCCAGCAGGGGGGAGCTCTGGGGCCAACGTCCTGACTTTC.

The gene calls are TRBV30 and TRBJ1-1; unclear D gene. V lost 4 bases to trimming and J lost 3 bases, with 15 bases between them. Germline CDR1 and CDR2: GTSNPN and SVGIG (reference sequence). This CDR3 has 14 amino acids. For the CDR3, the DNA is TGTGCCTGGATTCGGACTGTTTTCTACACTGAAGCTTTCTTT. Translation gives CAWIRTVFYTEAFF.

The gene calls are TRBV18 and TRBJ2-5, with 7 bases aligning to TRBD1. The CDR3 totals 14 residues. V lost 6 bases and J lost 1; bases outside the gene matches: 5. Looked up from germline, CDR1 is KGHSH and CDR2 is LQKENI. The CDR3 sequence is CASSPGDSQETQYF. CDR3 in DNA: TGTGCCAGCTCCCCCGGGGACAGCCAAGAGACCCAGTACTTC. The full variable domain, rest sourced from reference TRBV18 and TRBJ2-5, is NAGVMQNPRHLVRRRGQEARLRCSPMKGHSHVYWYRQLPEEGLKFMVYLQKENIIDESGMPKERFSAEFPKEGPSILRIQQVVRGDSAAYFCASSPGDSQETQYFGPGTRLLVL.

This rearrangement joins TRBV6-6 to TRBJ2-5; TRBD2 is a possible D gene (6 bases). Germline V lookup: CDR1 MNHNY, CDR2 SVGAGI (reference sequence). The CDR3 consists of 14 residues. V was trimmed by 6 bases and J by 2 bases, leaving 13 bases between them. The CDR3 sequence: CASRHIRGQETQYF. CDR3 nucleotides: TGTGCCAGCAGGCACATACGGGGGCAAGAGACCCAGTACTTC.

The chain joins TRBV5-1 to TRBJ2-6; unclear D gene. CDR3 length: 16 residues. V lost 0 bases to trimming and J lost 1 base, with 8 bases between them. Germline lookup yields CDR1 SGHRS and CDR2 YFSETQ. The CDR3 DNA is TGCGCCAGCAGCTTGGCCCCGAGTTCTGGGGCCAACGTCCTGACTTTC. Translating gives CASSLAPSSGANVLTF.

V gene TRBV12-3 or TRBV12-4 combines with J gene TRBJ1-2; 7 bases are a match to TRBD1. The V and J ends lost 6 bases and 6 bases, in that order; junction bases with no gene match: 7. The CDR3 length is 13 residues. The CDR3 is CASSLRGGNGYTF. The CDR3 coding sequence is TGTGCCAGCAGCCTCAGGGGGGGGAATGGCTACACCTTC.

The chain uses TRBV6-6 and TRBJ2-1; perhaps TRBD2 as D (6 bases). The V gene's germline CDR1 is MNHNY and CDR2 SVGAGI (reference sequence). Deletions cut 8 bases from V and 10 bases from J, with 12 bases between. This CDR3 has 11 amino acids. The CDR3 reads CASRGAREQFF. In DNA form, the CDR3 reads TGTGCCAGCCGCGGGGCCCGCGAGCAGTTCTTC.

V is TRBV24-1 and J is TRBJ2-1; 7 bases agree with TRBD2. The germline gives CDR1 KGHDR, CDR2 SFDVKD. The CDR3 sequence is 15 residues long. J was trimmed by 5 bases and V by 0 bases; bases with no gene match: 3. CDR3 in amino acids: CATSDLSSGDNEQFF. The CDR3, as DNA: TGTGCCACCAGTGATTTGTCTAGCGGAGACAATGAGCAGTTCTTC.